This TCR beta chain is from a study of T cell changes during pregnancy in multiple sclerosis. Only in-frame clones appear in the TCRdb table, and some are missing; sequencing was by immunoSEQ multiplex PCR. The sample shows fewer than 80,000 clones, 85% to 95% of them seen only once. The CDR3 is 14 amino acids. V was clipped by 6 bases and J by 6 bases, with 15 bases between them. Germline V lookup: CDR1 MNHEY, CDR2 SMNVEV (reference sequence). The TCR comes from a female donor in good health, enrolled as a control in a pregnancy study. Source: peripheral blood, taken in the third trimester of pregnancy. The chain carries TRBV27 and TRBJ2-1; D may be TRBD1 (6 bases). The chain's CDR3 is CASSQSDRFNEQFF. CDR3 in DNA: TGTGCCAGCAGCCAATCCGACAGGTTCAATGAGCAGTTCTTC.